These T cell receptor beta chains were read from a single sample in a study of T cells in Graves' hyperthyroidism and ophthalmopathy. TCRdb reanalysed the multiplex PCR reads using MiXCR and keeps one entry per CDR3 protein. The data hold 600,000 to 900,000 distinct CDR3 sequences, with roughly 17% observed a single time. The sequencing sample was made of blood. The receptors stem from a young man with Graves' hyperthyroidism. Each CDR3 is given with its conserved first and last residue. The order of the fields is V gene, clone size, D gene, CDR3 length, J gene, CDR3 DNA, CDR3 protein. A D gene is named only where the DNA matches it firmly. Where a row states a size, it is once, few, many or the class of an expanded clone; other rows omit it.

v_call: TRBV5-1
clone_size: many
d_call: -
cdr3_length: 15
j_call: TRBJ1-1
cdr3_nt: TGCGCCAGCAGCCTTACTACCGCCTGGGGCACTGAAGCTTTCTTT
cdr3_aa: CASSLTTAWGTEAFF

v_call: TRBV20-1
clone_size: few
d_call: -
cdr3_length: 15
j_call: TRBJ1-5
cdr3_nt: TGCAGTGCTAGAGGTAGCTTAGGAGACAATCAGCCCCAGCATTTT
cdr3_aa: CSARGSLGDNQPQHF

v_call: TRBV28
clone_size: many
d_call: TRBD2
cdr3_length: 19
j_call: TRBJ2-7
cdr3_nt: TGTGCCAGCATACCCGCCGGCTCCGGGGTAGCGGGGAGCTCCTACGAGCAGTACTTC
cdr3_aa: CASIPAGSGVAGSSYEQYF

v_call: TRBV9
clone_size: few
d_call: -
cdr3_length: 15
j_call: TRBJ2-1
cdr3_nt: TGTGCCAGCAGCGTATTCCCCCGGGCGGACAATGAGCAGTTCTTC
cdr3_aa: CASSVFPRADNEQFF

v_call: TRBV28
clone_size: many
d_call: TRBD2
cdr3_length: 14
j_call: TRBJ2-7
cdr3_nt: TGTGCCAGCAGTCGACTAGCGGGAGTTGGCGAGCAGTACTTC
cdr3_aa: CASSRLAGVGEQYF

v_call: TRBV30
clone_size: many
d_call: -
cdr3_length: 13
j_call: TRBJ1-2
cdr3_nt: TGTGCCTGGAGTGAACAAACTAACTATGGCTACACCTTC
cdr3_aa: CAWSEQTNYGYTF

v_call: TRBV19
clone_size: -
d_call: TRBD2
cdr3_length: 17
j_call: TRBJ2-1
cdr3_nt: TGTGCCACGGGGGAGACTAGCGGGAGGGCCGTCTACAATGAGCAGTTCTTC
cdr3_aa: CATGETSGRAVYNEQFF

v_call: TRBV2
clone_size: many
d_call: -
cdr3_length: 15
j_call: TRBJ1-6
cdr3_nt: TGTGCCAGCAGTGACCCCCCGGGGCGTTATTCACCCCTCCACTTT
cdr3_aa: CASSDPPGRYSPLHF

v_call: TRBV24-1
clone_size: -
d_call: TRBD1
cdr3_length: 12
j_call: TRBJ2-1
cdr3_nt: TGTGCCACCATCAGACAGGGCGCTGAGCAGTTCTTC
cdr3_aa: CATIRQGAEQFF

v_call: TRBV28
clone_size: many
d_call: TRBD1
cdr3_length: 16
j_call: TRBJ1-6
cdr3_nt: TGTGCCAGCACCTCGCCGGGAAGGGGGCCTAATTCACCCCTCCACTTT
cdr3_aa: CASTSPGRGPNSPLHF

v_call: TRBV5-1
clone_size: -
d_call: -
cdr3_length: 14
j_call: TRBJ2-7
cdr3_nt: TGCGCCAGCAGCGACGGCCCCGGGTCCTACGAGCAGTACTTC
cdr3_aa: CASSDGPGSYEQYF

v_call: TRBV6-2/TRBV6-3
clone_size: many
d_call: -
cdr3_length: 13
j_call: TRBJ2-3
cdr3_nt: TGTGCCAGCAGTTACTCGATTTGGGATACGCAGTATTTT
cdr3_aa: CASSYSIWDTQYF